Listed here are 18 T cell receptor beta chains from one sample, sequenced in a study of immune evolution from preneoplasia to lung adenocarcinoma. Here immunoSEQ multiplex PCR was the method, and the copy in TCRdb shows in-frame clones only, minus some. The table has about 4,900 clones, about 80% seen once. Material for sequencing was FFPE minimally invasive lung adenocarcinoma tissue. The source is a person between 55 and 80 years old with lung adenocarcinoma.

The CDR3 loop is CASSLGREGNTIYF. In DNA form, the CDR3 reads TGTGCCAGCAGCCTAGGGCGCGAAGGAAACACCATATATTTT. The J gene is TRBJ1-3, the V gene TRBV6-5; D gene ambiguous. The CDR3 runs 14 residues. V lost 6 bases, J lost 4 bases, and 13 bases lay in between. Germline values: CDR1 MNHEY, CDR2 SVGAGI.

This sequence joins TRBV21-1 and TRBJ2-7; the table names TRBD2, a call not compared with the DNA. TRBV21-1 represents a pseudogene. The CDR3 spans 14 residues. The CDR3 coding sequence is TGTGCCAGCAGCAAACGGGGAGCCACCTACGAGCAGTACTTC. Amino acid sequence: CASSKRGATYEQYF.

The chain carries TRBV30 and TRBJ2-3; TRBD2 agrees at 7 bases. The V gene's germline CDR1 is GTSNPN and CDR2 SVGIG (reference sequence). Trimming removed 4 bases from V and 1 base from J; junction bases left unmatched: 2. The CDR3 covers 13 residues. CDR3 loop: CAWNLAGTDTQYF. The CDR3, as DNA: TGTGCCTGGAATCTAGCGGGCACAGATACGCAGTATTTT. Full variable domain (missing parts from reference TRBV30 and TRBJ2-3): SQTIHQWPATLVQPVGSPLSLECTVEGTSNPNLYWYRQAAGRGLQLLFYSVGIGQISSEVPQNLSASRPQDRQFILSSKKLLLSDSGFYLCAWNLAGTDTQYFGPGTRLTVL.

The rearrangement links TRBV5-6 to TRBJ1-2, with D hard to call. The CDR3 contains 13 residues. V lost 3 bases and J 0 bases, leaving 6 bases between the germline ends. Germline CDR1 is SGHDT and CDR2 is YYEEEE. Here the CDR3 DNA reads TGTGCCAGCAGCTCCTTAGCTAACTATGGCTACACCTTC. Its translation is CASSSLANYGYTF.

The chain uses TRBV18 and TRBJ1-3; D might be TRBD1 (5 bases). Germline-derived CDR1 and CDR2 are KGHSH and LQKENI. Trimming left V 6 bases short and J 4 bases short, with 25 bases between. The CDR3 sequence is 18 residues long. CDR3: CASSKTQGGIGRGNTIYF. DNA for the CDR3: TGTGCCAGCTCCAAGACGCAGGGTGGGATCGGTCGAGGAAACACCATATATTTT. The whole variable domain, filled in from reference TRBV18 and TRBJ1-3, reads NAGVMQNPRHLVRRRGQEARLRCSPMKGHSHVYWYRQLPEEGLKFMVYLQKENIIDESGMPKERFSAEFPKEGPSILRIQQVVRGDSAAYFCASSKTQGGIGRGNTIYFGEGSWLTVV.

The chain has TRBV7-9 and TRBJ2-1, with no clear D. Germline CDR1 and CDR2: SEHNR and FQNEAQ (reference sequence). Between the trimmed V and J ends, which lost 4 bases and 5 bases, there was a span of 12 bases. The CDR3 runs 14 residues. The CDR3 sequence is CASSYIPGDNEQFF. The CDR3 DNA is TGTGCCAGCAGCTATATTCCCGGAGACAATGAGCAGTTCTTC.

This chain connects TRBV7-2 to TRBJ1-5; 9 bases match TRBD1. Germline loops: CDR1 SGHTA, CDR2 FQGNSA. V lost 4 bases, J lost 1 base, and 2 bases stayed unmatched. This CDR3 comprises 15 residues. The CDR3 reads CASSSGTGSNQPQHF. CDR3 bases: TGTGCCAGCAGCTCTGGGACAGGGAGCAATCAGCCCCAGCATTTT.

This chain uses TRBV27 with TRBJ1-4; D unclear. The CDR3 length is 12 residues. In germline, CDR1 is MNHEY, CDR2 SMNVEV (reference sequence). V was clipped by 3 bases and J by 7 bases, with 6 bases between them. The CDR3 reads CASSLAGEKLFF. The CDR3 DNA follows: TGTGCCAGCAGTTTGGCAGGTGAAAAACTGTTTTTT.

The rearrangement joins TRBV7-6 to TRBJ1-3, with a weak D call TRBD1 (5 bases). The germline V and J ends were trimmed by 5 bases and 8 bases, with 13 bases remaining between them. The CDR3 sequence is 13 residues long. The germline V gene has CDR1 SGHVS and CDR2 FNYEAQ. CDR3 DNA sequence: TGTGCCAGCAGCGCTCAGGGTGGCCACACCATATATTTT. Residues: CASSAQGGHTIYF. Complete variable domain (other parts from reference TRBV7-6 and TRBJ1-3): GAGVSQSPRYKVTKRGQDVALRCDPISGHVSLYWYRQALGQGPEFLTYFNYEAQQDKSGLPNDRFSAERPEGSISTLTIQRTEQRDSAMYRCASSAQGGHTIYFGEGSWLTVV.

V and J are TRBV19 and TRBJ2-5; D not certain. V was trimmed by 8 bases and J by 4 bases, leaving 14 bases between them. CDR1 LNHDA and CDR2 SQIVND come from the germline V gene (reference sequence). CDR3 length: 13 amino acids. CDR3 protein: CASCAGRRETQYF. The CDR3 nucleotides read TGTGCCAGTTGCGCTGGACGGCGAGAGACCCAGTACTTC.

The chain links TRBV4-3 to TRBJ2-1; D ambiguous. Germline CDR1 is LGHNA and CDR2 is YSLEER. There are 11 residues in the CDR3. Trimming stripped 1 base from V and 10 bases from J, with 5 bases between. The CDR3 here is CASSQGSEQFF. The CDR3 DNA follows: TGCGCCAGCAGCCAAGGATCCGAGCAGTTCTTC.

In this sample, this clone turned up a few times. The CDR3 is CSGEQGREQYF. The DNA for the CDR3 is TGCAGCGGCGAACAGGGGAGGGAGCAGTACTTC. The chain couples TRBV29-1 to TRBJ2-7; a weak D match, TRBD1 (7 bases). Trimming took 7 bases from V and 7 from J, leaving 14 bases between them. The CDR3 sequence is 11 residues long. Germline V gene data show CDR1 as SQVTM and CDR2 as ANQGSEA.

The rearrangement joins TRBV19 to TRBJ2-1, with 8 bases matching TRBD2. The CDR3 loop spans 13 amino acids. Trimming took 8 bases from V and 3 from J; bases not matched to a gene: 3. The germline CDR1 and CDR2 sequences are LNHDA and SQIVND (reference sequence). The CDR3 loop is CASGLAIYNEQFF. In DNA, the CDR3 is TGTGCCAGTGGACTAGCCATCTACAATGAGCAGTTCTTC.

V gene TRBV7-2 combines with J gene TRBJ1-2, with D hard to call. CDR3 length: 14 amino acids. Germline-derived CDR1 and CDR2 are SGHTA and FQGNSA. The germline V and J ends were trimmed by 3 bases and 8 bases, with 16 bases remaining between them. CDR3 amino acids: CASSLGQASGGYTF. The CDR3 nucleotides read TGTGCCAGCAGCTTGGGTCAGGCTAGTGGGGGCTACACCTTC.

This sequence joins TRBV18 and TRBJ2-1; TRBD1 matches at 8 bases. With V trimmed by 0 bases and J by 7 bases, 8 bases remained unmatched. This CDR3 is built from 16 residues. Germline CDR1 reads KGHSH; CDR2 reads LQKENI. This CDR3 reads CASSPPAGGGWNEQFF. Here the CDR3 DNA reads TGTGCCAGCTCACCACCGGCAGGGGGCGGTTGGAATGAGCAGTTCTTC.

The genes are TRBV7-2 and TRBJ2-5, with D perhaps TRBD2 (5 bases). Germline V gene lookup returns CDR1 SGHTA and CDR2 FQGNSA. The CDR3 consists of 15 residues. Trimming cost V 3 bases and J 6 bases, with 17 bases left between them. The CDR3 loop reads CASSLSGLVRKTQYF. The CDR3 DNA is TGTGCCAGCAGCTTGAGCGGATTGGTTCGGAAGACCCAGTACTTC.

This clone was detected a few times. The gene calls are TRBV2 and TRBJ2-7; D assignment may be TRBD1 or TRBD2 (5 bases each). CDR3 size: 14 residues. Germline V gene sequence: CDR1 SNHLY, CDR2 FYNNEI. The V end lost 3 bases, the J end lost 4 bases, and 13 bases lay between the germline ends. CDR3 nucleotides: TGTGCCAGCAGTGAGGGGGTGGGGATTTACGAGCAGTACTTC. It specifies CASSEGVGIYEQYF.

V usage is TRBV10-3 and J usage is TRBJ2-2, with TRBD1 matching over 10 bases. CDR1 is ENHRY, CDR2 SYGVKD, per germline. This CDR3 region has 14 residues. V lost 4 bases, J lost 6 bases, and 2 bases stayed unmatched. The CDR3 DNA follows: TGTGCCATCAGTGTTGGACAGGGGGCCGGGGAGCTGTTTTTT. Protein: CAISVGQGAGELFF.